The 30 T cell receptor beta chains given below trace back to one sample, sequenced in a study of T cells in Graves' hyperthyroidism and ophthalmopathy. RNA transcripts were the template for amplifying TCR beta CDR3 regions. The HTBI primer set was used in a first-round RT-PCR of the TCR CDR3. TCRdb called the multiplex PCR reads again in MiXCR, with one record for every CDR3 protein. The table records 200,000 to 300,000 distinct CDR3 sequences, more than 20% of them present only once. The sequencing input was blood. These receptors were obtained from a woman between 40 and 50 years old with Graves' ophthalmopathy.

This clonotype was seen repeatedly, ten times or more. The chain combines TRBV28 with TRBJ2-7; maybe TRBD1 (6 bases). Germline V lookup: CDR1 MDHEN, CDR2 SYDVKM. V lost 3 bases and J 4 bases, leaving 16 bases between the germline ends. The length of the CDR3 is 15 residues. The CDR3 DNA reads TGTGCCAGCAGTTTCCCAACAGGGACGACTTACGAGCAGTACTTC. It yields the protein CASSFPTGTTYEQYF.

This clonotype showed up many times. The rearrangement joins TRBV6-5 to TRBJ2-2; TRBD2 matches at 12 bases. Trimming at V came to 2 bases and at J to 7 bases, leaving 8 bases not matched to a gene. The germline V gene has CDR1 MNHEY and CDR2 SVGAGI. CDR3 length equals 17 residues. The CDR3 sequence is CASSYALAGGPDGELFF. The CDR3 DNA is TGTGCCAGCAGTTACGCGCTAGCGGGAGGGCCTGACGGGGAGCTGTTTTTT.

Comment on this clonotype: The germline gene is not matched at one end of the junction; a read error may be the cause. The chain is built from TRBV28 and TRBJ1-5; D might be TRBD1 (5 bases). The germline V gene has CDR1 MDHEN and CDR2 SYDVKM. The CDR3 is 14 amino acids. Here the CDR3 reads CATTDNYSNQPQRF. CDR3 bases: TGTGCCACCACGGACAACTATAGCAATCAGCCCCAGCGTTTT.

This chain links TRBV28 with TRBJ1-2; D is unresolved. The CDR3 is 11 amino acids. The germline V and J ends were trimmed by 7 bases and 5 bases, with 8 bases remaining between them. Germline CDR1 MDHEN, CDR2 SYDVKM. CDR3 coding DNA: TGTGCCAGCAAGATGGGATATGGCTACACCTTC. It specifies CASKMGYGYTF.

In nucleotides, the CDR3 is TGTGCCAGTAGTATAGGAGGGGTCGAGCAGTACTTC. Its translation: CASSIGGVEQYF. The J gene is TRBJ2-7, the V gene TRBV19, with D possibly being TRBD1 or TRBD2 (5 bases each). The germline gives CDR1 LNHDA, CDR2 SQIVND (reference sequence). The CDR3 spans 12 residues. Trimming stripped 1 base from V and 6 bases from J, with 7 bases between.

This clonotype was found many times. The chain joins TRBV5-1 to TRBJ1-6; D might be TRBD1 (5 bases). This CDR3 contains 14 residues. The V gene lost 0 bases and the J gene lost 8 bases, with 9 bases spanning the gap. The V gene's germline CDR1 is SGHRS and CDR2 YFSETQ. The CDR3 spells CASSLASGDSPLHF. CDR3 sequence (DNA): TGCGCCAGCAGCTTGGCCTCGGGGGATTCACCCCTCCACTTT.

This clonotype appeared many times. The genes are TRBV29-1 and TRBJ1-3; D unclear. Germline lookup yields CDR1 SQVTM and CDR2 ANQGSEA. The CDR3 is 13 residues long. V was shortened by 4 bases and J by 0 bases, with 7 bases between the two germline ends. In DNA form, the CDR3 reads TGCAGCGTTGGCGCCAACTCTGGAAACACCATATATTTT. This sequence encodes CSVGANSGNTIYF.

V gene TRBV6-1 combines with J gene TRBJ2-5, with a weak D call TRBD1 (5 bases). Germline loops: CDR1 MNHNS, CDR2 SASEGT. V dropped 6 bases and J dropped 4 bases, with 9 bases sitting between them. The CDR3 has 12 residues. CDR3 residues: CASSRAGETQYF. The CDR3 bases are TGTGCCAGCAGCAGGGCTGGAGAGACCCAGTACTTC.

Many counts were recorded for this clonotype. This chain links TRBV15 with TRBJ2-7; 8 bases agree with TRBD2. V was pared by 2 bases and J by 2 bases, with 5 bases of the junction left unmatched. The CDR3 loop spans 15 amino acids. Germline V gene data show CDR1 as LNHNV and CDR2 as YYDKDF (reference sequence). The CDR3 here is CATSRTSGKTYEQYF. The CDR3 DNA reads as TGTGCCACCAGCAGAACTAGCGGAAAAACCTACGAGCAGTACTTC.

The V call is TRBV6-2 or TRBV6-3, the J call TRBJ2-4; possibly TRBD1 for D (5 bases). Trimming took 0 bases from V and 7 from J, leaving 7 bases between them. The CDR3 has 13 residues. Germline V gene lookup returns CDR1 MNHEY and CDR2 SVGEGT. CDR3 nucleotides: TGTGCCAGCAGTTACTCGGGGCGTAACATTCAGTACTTC. Amino acids: CASSYSGRNIQYF.

This clonotype was observed a few times. The chain couples TRBV20-1 to TRBJ2-5, with a tentative D call TRBD2 (5 bases). Looked up from germline, CDR1 is DFQATT and CDR2 is SNEGSKA (reference sequence). This CDR3 comprises 16 residues. CDR3 region: CSARRGLAPSEETQYF. CDR3 nucleotide sequence: TGCAGCGCCCGCCGAGGGCTAGCCCCATCAGAAGAGACCCAGTACTTC.

This clonotype was observed many times. The chain has TRBV20-1 and TRBJ1-2; possible D gene TRBD1, 5 bases. This CDR3 spans 12 amino acids. CDR1 DFQATT and CDR2 SNEGSKA come from the germline V gene (reference sequence). Between the trimmed V and J ends, which lost 6 bases and 7 bases, there was a span of 15 bases. CDR3 in amino acids: CSALTGSGGYTF. DNA for the CDR3: TGCAGTGCGCTTACAGGAAGCGGTGGCTACACCTTC.

This clonotype has at least ten counts. This rearrangement joins TRBV2 to TRBJ1-2; 7 bases agree with TRBD1. The CDR3 consists of 14 residues. The V and J ends lost 0 bases and 4 bases, in that order; junction bases with no gene match: 2. CDR1 is SNHLY, CDR2 FYNNEI, per germline. CDR3 loop: CASSEAGQSYGYTF. CDR3 bases: TGTGCCAGCAGTGAAGCGGGACAGTCCTATGGCTACACCTTC.

The gene calls are TRBV24-1 and TRBJ2-5, with 11 bases identical to TRBD2. Trimming at V came to 0 bases and at J to 4 bases, leaving 6 bases not matched to a gene. Germline values: CDR1 KGHDR, CDR2 SFDVKD. This CDR3 has 17 amino acids. The CDR3 here is CATSDLSVAGGAETQYF. CDR3 coding DNA: TGTGCCACCAGTGATTTGTCGGTAGCGGGGGGGGCAGAGACCCAGTACTTC.

Details on this clonotype: This is likely a read error, given that the CDR3 carries no conserved phenylalanine or tryptophan at its end. The chain combines TRBV6-2 or TRBV6-3 with TRBJ2-7; D is unresolved. The CDR3 length is 15 residues. Germline-derived CDR1 and CDR2 are MNHEY and SVGEGT. Trimming stripped 2 bases from V and 1 base from J, with 12 bases between. The CDR3 spells CASSYIGSGSYEQYL. The CDR3 DNA reads TGTGCCAGCAGTTACATTGGAAGTGGTTCCTACGAGCAGTACCTC.

This clonotype was counted ten times or more. The chain is built from TRBV6-5 and TRBJ2-2; unclear D gene. The CDR3 consists of 11 residues. Trimming removed 7 bases from V and 4 bases from J, with 4 bases in between. Germline V lookup: CDR1 MNHEY, CDR2 SVGAGI. CDR3 sequence: CASILTGELFF. CDR3 sequence (DNA): TGTGCCAGCATTCTCACCGGGGAGCTGTTTTTT.

There are a few counts of this clonotype. The chain links TRBV7-8 to TRBJ2-7; 7 nucleotides align to TRBD2. The CDR3 runs 15 residues. Per the germline V gene, CDR1 is SGHVS and CDR2 is FQNEAQ. Trimming removed 5 bases from V and 2 bases from J; junction bases left unmatched: 9. CDR3 amino acids: CASSALPGGAYEQYF. The CDR3 coding sequence is TGTGCCAGCAGCGCCCTCCCGGGGGGAGCCTACGAGCAGTACTTC.

Many counts were recorded for this clonotype. DNA for the CDR3: TGTGCCAGCAGCATAAAAGCAGGGGTCACTGAAGCTTTCTTT. This gives the protein CASSIKAGVTEAFF. V and J are TRBV7-2 and TRBJ1-1; possibly TRBD1 for D (6 bases). The V end lost 5 bases, the J end lost 4 bases, and 14 bases lay between the germline ends. CDR1 and CDR2 (germline): SGHTA, FQGNSA. The length of the CDR3 is 14 residues.

This clonotype has at least ten counts. CDR3: CSARRAYEQYF. The CDR3 region has the DNA TGCAGTGCCCGGAGGGCCTACGAGCAGTACTTC. The V call is TRBV20-1, the J call TRBJ2-7, with TRBD2 as a possible D gene (6 bases). Per the germline V gene, CDR1 is DFQATT and CDR2 is SNEGSKA (reference sequence). V was trimmed by 6 bases and J by 2 bases, leaving 8 bases between them. CDR3 length equals 11 residues.

The chain is built from TRBV10-3 and TRBJ2-4; no reliable D call. The CDR3 has 12 residues. CDR1 and CDR2 (germline): ENHRY, SYGVKD. Trimming cost V 2 bases and J 8 bases, with 7 bases left between them. The CDR3 is CAISEGPDIQYF. In DNA form, the CDR3 reads TGTGCCATCAGTGAGGGTCCGGACATTCAGTACTTC.

The sample holds many counts of this clonotype. The chain joins TRBV7-9 to TRBJ1-6; tentative D call: TRBD1 (6 bases). Trimming cost V 2 bases and J 6 bases, with 14 bases left between them. This CDR3 region has 16 residues. Germline lookup yields CDR1 SEHNR and CDR2 FQNEAQ (reference sequence). CDR3 sequence: CASSLFTGWANSPLHF. The CDR3 DNA reads TGTGCCAGCAGCTTATTTACAGGGTGGGCTAATTCACCCCTCCACTTT.

The rearrangement joins TRBV24-1 to TRBJ2-7, with a weak D call TRBD1 (5 bases). The germline V and J ends were trimmed by 0 bases and 2 bases, with 10 bases remaining between them. In germline, CDR1 is KGHDR, CDR2 SFDVKD. The CDR3 covers 15 residues. The CDR3: CATSDLLDRPYEQYF. The CDR3 coding sequence is TGTGCCACCAGTGATTTGCTCGACAGACCCTACGAGCAGTACTTC.

In DNA form, the CDR3 reads TGCAGTGCTCGACCGAACGACAGGGTTAACTATGGCTACACCTTC. Its translation is CSARPNDRVNYGYTF. The chain employs TRBV20-1 and TRBJ1-2, with 7 bases matching TRBD1. Germline CDR1 DFQATT, CDR2 SNEGSKA (reference sequence). The length of the CDR3 is 15 residues. V shed 5 bases and J 1 base; nucleotides not matched to a gene: 10.

This clonotype was detected many times. The chain recombines TRBV29-1 with TRBJ2-2; tentative D call: TRBD1 (6 bases). This CDR3 comprises 15 residues. The germline V gene encodes CDR1 SQVTM and CDR2 ANQGSEA. V was pared by 4 bases and J by 6 bases, with 18 bases between. CDR3 loop: CSVGKQGIGAGELFF. The CDR3 bases are TGCAGCGTTGGGAAACAGGGAATTGGGGCCGGGGAGCTGTTTTTT.

This clonotype was seen many times. Possible read error: a much larger clone is one base away. The chain uses TRBV12-3 or TRBV12-4 and TRBJ2-2; no reliable D call. CDR3 length equals 17 residues. The V and J ends lost 6 bases and 3 bases respectively, with 20 bases between them. The CDR3 loop reads CASSPPPDGWDTGELFF. The DNA for the CDR3 is TGTGCCAGCAGCCCTCCCCCCGACGGGTGGGACACCGGGGAGCTGTTTTTT.

This clonotype was found once. The chain is built from TRBV28 and TRBJ1-1; 7 bases map to TRBD1. This CDR3 contains 15 residues. Germline CDR1 MDHEN, CDR2 SYDVKM. J was trimmed by 3 bases and V by 6 bases; bases with no gene match: 10. CDR3 residues: CASRKRQGRDTEAFF. CDR3 nucleotides: TGTGCCAGCAGGAAGAGACAGGGACGGGACACTGAAGCTTTCTTT.

The chain uses TRBV28 and TRBJ1-1; unclear D gene. CDR3 length: 13 amino acids. Germline CDR1 and CDR2: MDHEN and SYDVKM. V was pared by 5 bases and J by 7 bases, with 14 bases between. CDR3 amino acids: CASSPPQRIEAFF. DNA of the CDR3: TGTGCCAGCAGTCCCCCCCAGCGTATTGAAGCTTTCTTT.

Only one count was recorded for this clonotype. The rearrangement joins TRBV28 to TRBJ2-7, with TRBD2 identical over 8 bases. V lost 2 bases, J lost 4 bases, and 7 bases stayed unmatched. Germline CDR1 reads MDHEN; CDR2 reads SYDVKM. The CDR3 runs 15 residues. CDR3 nucleotide sequence: TGTGCCAGCAGTTTAATTACGGGAGGGGAATACGAGCAGTACTTC. Its translation is CASSLITGGEYEQYF.

Ten or more counts support this clonotype. CDR3: CASSPQGVPGELFF. CDR3 DNA: TGTGCCAGCAGCCCCCAGGGAGTCCCCGGGGAGCTGTTTTTT. This chain joins TRBV13 and TRBJ2-2; D tentatively reads TRBD1 or TRBD2 (5 bases each). This CDR3 comprises 14 residues. Germline V gives CDR1 PRHDT, CDR2 FYEKMQ (reference sequence). V was clipped by 5 bases and J by 6 bases, with 13 bases between them. Full variable domain (missing parts from reference TRBV13 and TRBJ2-2): AAGVIQSPRHLIKEKRETATLKCYPIPRHDTVYWYQQGPGQDPQFLISFYEKMQSDKGSIPDRFSAQQFSDYHSELNMSSLELGDSALYFCASSPQGVPGELFFGEGSRLTVL.

This clonotype occurred many times. The J gene is TRBJ1-2, the V gene TRBV12-3 or TRBV12-4; TRBD1 matches at 9 bases. The trim removed 5 bases at V and 4 bases at J, leaving 5 bases unmatched. This CDR3 region has 14 residues. The CDR3 DNA reads as TGTGCCAGCAGTACGGGACAGGGCACCTATGGCTACACCTTC. Its translation is CASSTGQGTYGYTF.